Listed below are T cell receptor beta chains from one sample, sequenced in a study of T cells in Graves' hyperthyroidism and ophthalmopathy. TCRdb re-derived calls from the multiplex PCR reads in MiXCR, one entry per CDR3 protein. Of about 410,000 distinct CDR3 sequences in the sample, roughly 14% were seen once. The sequenced material came from blood. The receptors come from a young man with Graves' ophthalmopathy. Each CDR3 is given without its conserved first and last residue. Some rows have no size entry. The others give once, few or many, or a class for an expanded clone.

v_call: TRBV9; j_call: TRBJ2-1; clone_size: NA; cdr3_aa: ASSTDSGRGDEQF
v_call: TRBV20-1; j_call: TRBJ2-5; clone_size: many; cdr3_aa: SARASGRETQY
v_call: TRBV6-1; j_call: TRBJ2-1; clone_size: many; cdr3_aa: ASSYFDEQF
v_call: TRBV19; j_call: TRBJ1-2; clone_size: once; cdr3_aa: ASSISPGSILYGYT
v_call: TRBV5-1; j_call: TRBJ1-4; clone_size: many; cdr3_aa: ASSLAPEEKLF
v_call: TRBV29-1; j_call: TRBJ1-1; clone_size: many; cdr3_aa: SVDPTGGGSGNTEAF
v_call: TRBV5-1; j_call: TRBJ2-7; clone_size: NA; cdr3_aa: ASSSGTPDSEQY
v_call: TRBV7-2; j_call: TRBJ1-4; clone_size: many; cdr3_aa: ASSPGTSREKLF
v_call: TRBV6-2/TRBV6-3; j_call: TRBJ2-2; clone_size: many; cdr3_aa: ASSYFDGNTGELF
v_call: TRBV6-4; j_call: TRBJ2-1; clone_size: many; cdr3_aa: ASSPRLAGVDEQF
v_call: TRBV30; j_call: TRBJ2-2; clone_size: many; cdr3_aa: AWRDKNRVAGELF
v_call: TRBV10-3; j_call: TRBJ2-1; clone_size: many; cdr3_aa: AIGSRTSGDNEQF
v_call: TRBV27; j_call: TRBJ1-2; clone_size: few; cdr3_aa: ASPAWVDRGRGYT
v_call: TRBV27; j_call: TRBJ2-5; clone_size: many; cdr3_aa: ASGRLYEETQY
v_call: TRBV10-1; j_call: TRBJ2-7; clone_size: NA; cdr3_aa: ASSESTDRVEQY
v_call: TRBV13; j_call: TRBJ2-3; clone_size: many; cdr3_aa: ASSSTDSPDTQY
v_call: TRBV5-1; j_call: TRBJ1-1; clone_size: few; cdr3_aa: ASSVVRRGAIIGTEAF
v_call: TRBV7-9; j_call: TRBJ2-7; clone_size: many; cdr3_aa: ASSLGRGPEQY
v_call: TRBV12-3/TRBV12-4; j_call: TRBJ2-7; clone_size: many; cdr3_aa: ASSFDGPYRWEQY
v_call: TRBV4-1; j_call: TRBJ2-5; clone_size: few; cdr3_aa: ASSQAGLETQY
v_call: TRBV27; j_call: TRBJ2-1; clone_size: many; cdr3_aa: ASKKGPWTLHNEQF
v_call: TRBV20-1; j_call: TRBJ2-1; clone_size: many; cdr3_aa: SAGRGLVNEQF
v_call: TRBV6-1; j_call: TRBJ1-1; clone_size: many; cdr3_aa: ASSEYVAGRTEAF
v_call: TRBV27; j_call: TRBJ2-1; clone_size: many; cdr3_aa: ASSLLLAGGQGNEQF
v_call: TRBV6-1; j_call: TRBJ1-5; clone_size: NA; cdr3_aa: ASRALSDQPQH
v_call: TRBV4-3; j_call: TRBJ1-2; clone_size: NA; cdr3_aa: ASSQGARGRNEGYT
v_call: TRBV11-3; j_call: TRBJ2-3; clone_size: few; cdr3_aa: ASRSVNTQY
v_call: TRBV7-9; j_call: TRBJ1-1; clone_size: many; cdr3_aa: ASSRTGDPGGRTEAF
v_call: TRBV11-2; j_call: TRBJ2-2; clone_size: few; cdr3_aa: ASSLTGTATGELF
v_call: TRBV6-1; j_call: TRBJ2-1; clone_size: few; cdr3_aa: ASSRTVFKTSYNEQF
v_call: TRBV3-1; j_call: TRBJ2-3; clone_size: many; cdr3_aa: ASSQHTDTQY
v_call: TRBV5-5; j_call: TRBJ1-4; clone_size: few; cdr3_aa: ASSRRWDTDEKLF
v_call: TRBV29-1; j_call: TRBJ2-6; clone_size: few; cdr3_aa: SVENSGANVLT
v_call: TRBV11-3; j_call: TRBJ2-1; clone_size: many; cdr3_aa: ASSSVASASYNEQF
v_call: TRBV30; j_call: TRBJ1-5; clone_size: NA; cdr3_aa: AFLEADSNQPQH
v_call: TRBV6-1; j_call: TRBJ2-1; clone_size: NA; cdr3_aa: ASSDVGAREAYNEQF
v_call: TRBV5-1; j_call: TRBJ2-7; clone_size: many; cdr3_aa: ASSLAETYEQY
v_call: TRBV13; j_call: TRBJ1-3; clone_size: few; cdr3_aa: ASSLGMGNGGNTIY
v_call: TRBV11-2; j_call: TRBJ1-3; clone_size: many; cdr3_aa: ASSLGTGTSGNTIY
v_call: TRBV2; j_call: TRBJ2-1; clone_size: NA; cdr3_aa: ASSTGQGRQF
v_call: TRBV6-1; j_call: TRBJ1-2; clone_size: NA; cdr3_aa: ASGEGQGAFFGGYT
v_call: TRBV7-9; j_call: TRBJ2-3; clone_size: few; cdr3_aa: ASSDIQSLQARDTQY